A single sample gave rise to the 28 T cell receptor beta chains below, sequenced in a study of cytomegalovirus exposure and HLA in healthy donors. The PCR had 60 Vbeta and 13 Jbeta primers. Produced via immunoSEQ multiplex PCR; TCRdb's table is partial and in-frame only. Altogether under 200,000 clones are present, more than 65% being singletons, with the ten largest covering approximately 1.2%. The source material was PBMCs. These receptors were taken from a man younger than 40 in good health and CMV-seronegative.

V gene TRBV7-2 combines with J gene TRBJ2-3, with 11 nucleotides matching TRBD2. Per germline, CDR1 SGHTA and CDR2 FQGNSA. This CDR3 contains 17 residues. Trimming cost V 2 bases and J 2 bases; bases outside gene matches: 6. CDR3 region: CASSLILAGGPTDTQYF. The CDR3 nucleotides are TGTGCCAGCAGCTTAATTTTAGCGGGGGGGCCCACAGATACGCAGTATTTT.

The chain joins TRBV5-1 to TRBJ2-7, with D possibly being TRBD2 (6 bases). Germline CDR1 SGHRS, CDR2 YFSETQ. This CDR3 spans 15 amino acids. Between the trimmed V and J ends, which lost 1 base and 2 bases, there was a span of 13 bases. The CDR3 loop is CASSLSSGRTYEQYF. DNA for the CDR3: TGCGCCAGCAGCTTGTCTTCCGGGAGAACCTACGAGCAGTACTTC.

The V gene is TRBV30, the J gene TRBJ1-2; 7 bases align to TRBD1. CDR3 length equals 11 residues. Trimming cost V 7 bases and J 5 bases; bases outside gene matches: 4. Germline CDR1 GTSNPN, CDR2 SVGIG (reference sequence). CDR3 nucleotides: TGTGCCTCTCAGACAGGGTATGGCTACACCTTC. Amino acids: CASQTGYGYTF.

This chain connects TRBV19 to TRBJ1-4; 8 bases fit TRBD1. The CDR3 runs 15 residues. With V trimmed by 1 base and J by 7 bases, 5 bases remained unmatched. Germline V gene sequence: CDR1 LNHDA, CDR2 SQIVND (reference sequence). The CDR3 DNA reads TGTGCCAGTAGTATAGCAGGGGGCCAAGGTGAAAAACTGTTTTTT. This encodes CASSIAGGQGEKLFF.

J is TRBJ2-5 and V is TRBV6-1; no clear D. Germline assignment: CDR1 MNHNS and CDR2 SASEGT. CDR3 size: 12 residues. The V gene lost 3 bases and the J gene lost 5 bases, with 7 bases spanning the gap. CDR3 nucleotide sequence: TGTGCCAGCAGTGACCCCTTGGAGACCCAGTACTTC. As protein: CASSDPLETQYF.

CDR3 protein: CASSRSTAYNEQFF. The DNA of the CDR3 is TGTGCCAGCAGCCGATCGACTGCCTACAATGAGCAGTTCTTC. J is TRBJ2-1 and V is TRBV27, with no clear D. The CDR3 runs to 14 residues. The V and J ends lost 6 bases and 2 bases respectively, with 11 bases between them. The germline V gene has CDR1 MNHEY and CDR2 SMNVEV (reference sequence).

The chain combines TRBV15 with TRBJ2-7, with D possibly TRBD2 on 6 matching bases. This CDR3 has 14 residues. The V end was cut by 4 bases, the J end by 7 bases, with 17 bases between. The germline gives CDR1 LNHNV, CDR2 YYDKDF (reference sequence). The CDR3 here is CATSTSGVGREQYF. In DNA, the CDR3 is TGTGCCACCAGCACGTCCGGGGTAGGGAGGGAGCAGTACTTC.

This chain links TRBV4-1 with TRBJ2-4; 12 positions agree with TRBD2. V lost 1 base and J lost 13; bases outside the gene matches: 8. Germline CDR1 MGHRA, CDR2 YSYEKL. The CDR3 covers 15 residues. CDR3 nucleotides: TGCGCCAGCAGCCAAGGGACTAGCGGGGACCCACGGCAGTACTTC. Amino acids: CASSQGTSGDPRQYF.

DNA for the CDR3: TGTGCCATCAGGGGAGGAGGGGGGGTGACCTACGAGCAGTACTTC. Its protein product is CAIRGGGGVTYEQYF. The V call is TRBV10-3, the J call TRBJ2-7, with D maybe TRBD2 (7 bases). The CDR3 extends over 15 amino acids. CDR1 and CDR2 (germline): ENHRY, SYGVKD. V lost 6 bases and J lost 2, with 17 bases in between.

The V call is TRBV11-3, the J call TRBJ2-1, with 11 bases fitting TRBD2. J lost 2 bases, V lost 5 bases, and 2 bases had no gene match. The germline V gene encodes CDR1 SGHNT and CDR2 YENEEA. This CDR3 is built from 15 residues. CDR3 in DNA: TGTGCCAGCAGCCCGGGACTAGCGGCCTACAATGAGCAGTTCTTC. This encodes CASSPGLAAYNEQFF.

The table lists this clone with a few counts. The CDR3 loop reads CASSQPGLQRGYTF. In DNA form, the CDR3 reads TGCGCCAGCAGCCAACCGGGACTCCAACGGGGCTACACCTTC. The chain is built from TRBV4-3 and TRBJ1-2; D may be TRBD1 (5 bases). Germline V gives CDR1 LGHNA, CDR2 YSLEER. V lost 2 bases and J 8 bases, leaving 15 bases between the germline ends. CDR3 size: 14 residues.

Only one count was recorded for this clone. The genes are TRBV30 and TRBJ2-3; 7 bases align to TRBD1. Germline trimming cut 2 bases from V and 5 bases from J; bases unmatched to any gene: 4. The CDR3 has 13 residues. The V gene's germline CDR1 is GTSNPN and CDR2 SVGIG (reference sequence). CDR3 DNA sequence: TGTGCCTGGAGTACAGGGGCGGAAGATACGCAGTATTTT. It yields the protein CAWSTGAEDTQYF.

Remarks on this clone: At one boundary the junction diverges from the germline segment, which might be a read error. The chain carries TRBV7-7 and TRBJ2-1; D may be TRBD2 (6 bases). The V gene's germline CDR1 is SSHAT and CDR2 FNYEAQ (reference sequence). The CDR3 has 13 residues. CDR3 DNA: TGTGCTAGCAGCTTAGGGACTTTCAATGAGCAGTTCTTC. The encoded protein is CASSLGTFNEQFF. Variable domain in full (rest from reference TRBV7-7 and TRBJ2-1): GAGVSQSPRYKVTKRGQDVTLRCDPISSHATLYWYQQALGQGPEFLTYFNYEAQPDKSGLPSDRFSAERPEGSISTLTIQRTEQRDSAMYRCASSLGTFNEQFFGPGTRLTVL.

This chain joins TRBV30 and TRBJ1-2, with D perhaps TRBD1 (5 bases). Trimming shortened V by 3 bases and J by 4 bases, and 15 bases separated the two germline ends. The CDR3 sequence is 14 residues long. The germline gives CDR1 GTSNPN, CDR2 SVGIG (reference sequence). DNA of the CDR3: TGTGCCTGGAGGCCATTTAGGGGAGGCTATGGCTACACCTTC. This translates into CAWRPFRGGYGYTF. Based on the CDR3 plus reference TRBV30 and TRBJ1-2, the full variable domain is SQTIHQWPATLVQPVGSPLSLECTVEGTSNPNLYWYRQAAGRGLQLLFYSVGIGQISSEVPQNLSASRPQDRQFILSSKKLLLSDSGFYLCAWRPFRGGYGYTFGSGTRLTVV.

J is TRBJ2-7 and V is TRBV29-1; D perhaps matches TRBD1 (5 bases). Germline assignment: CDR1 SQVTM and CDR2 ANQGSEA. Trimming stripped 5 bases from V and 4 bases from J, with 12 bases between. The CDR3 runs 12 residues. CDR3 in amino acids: CSVSPGMYEQYF. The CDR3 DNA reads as TGCAGCGTTTCTCCAGGGATGTACGAGCAGTACTTC.

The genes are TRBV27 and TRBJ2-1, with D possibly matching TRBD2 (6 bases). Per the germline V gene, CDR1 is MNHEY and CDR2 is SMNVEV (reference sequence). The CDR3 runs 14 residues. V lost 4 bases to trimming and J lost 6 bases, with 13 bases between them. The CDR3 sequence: CASSSRLEPNEQFF. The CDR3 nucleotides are TGTGCCAGCAGTTCCAGACTAGAGCCCAATGAGCAGTTCTTC.

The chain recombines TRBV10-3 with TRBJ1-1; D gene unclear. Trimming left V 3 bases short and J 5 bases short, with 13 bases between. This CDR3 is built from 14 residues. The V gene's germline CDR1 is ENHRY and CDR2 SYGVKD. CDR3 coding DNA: TGTGCCATCAGTGACCTCTCGGCGCGGACTGAAGCTTTCTTT. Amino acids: CAISDLSARTEAFF.

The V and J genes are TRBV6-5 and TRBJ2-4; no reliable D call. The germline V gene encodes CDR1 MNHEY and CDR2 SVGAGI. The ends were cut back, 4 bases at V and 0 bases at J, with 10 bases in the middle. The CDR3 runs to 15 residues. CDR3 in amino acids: CASSSSQIAKNIQYF. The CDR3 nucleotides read TGTGCCAGCAGTTCCTCGCAGATAGCCAAAAACATTCAGTACTTC.

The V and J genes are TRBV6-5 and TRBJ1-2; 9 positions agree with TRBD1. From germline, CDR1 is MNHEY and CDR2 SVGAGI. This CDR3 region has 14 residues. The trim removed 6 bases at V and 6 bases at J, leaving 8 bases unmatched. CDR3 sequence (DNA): TGTGCCAGCAGACGAACGGGACAGGGTAATGGCTACACCTTC. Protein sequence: CASRRTGQGNGYTF.

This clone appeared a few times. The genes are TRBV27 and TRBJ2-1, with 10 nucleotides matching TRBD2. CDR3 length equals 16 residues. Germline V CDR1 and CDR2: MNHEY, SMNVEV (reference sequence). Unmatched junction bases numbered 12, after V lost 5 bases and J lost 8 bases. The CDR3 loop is CASSETTSGIGDEQFF. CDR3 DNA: TGTGCCAGCAGTGAAACCACTAGCGGGATAGGGGATGAGCAGTTCTTC.

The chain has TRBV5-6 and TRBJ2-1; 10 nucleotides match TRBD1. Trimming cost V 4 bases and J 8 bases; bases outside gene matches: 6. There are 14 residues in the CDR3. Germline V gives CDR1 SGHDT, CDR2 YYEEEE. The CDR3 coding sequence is TGTGCCAGCAGCGAGGACAGGGGGGGGGATGAGCAGTTCTTC. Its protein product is CASSEDRGGDEQFF.

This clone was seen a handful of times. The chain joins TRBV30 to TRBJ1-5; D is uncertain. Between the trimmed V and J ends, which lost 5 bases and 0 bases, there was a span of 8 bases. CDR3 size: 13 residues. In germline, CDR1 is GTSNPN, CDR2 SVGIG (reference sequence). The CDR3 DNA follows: TGTGCCTGGGCAGTTTATAGCAATCAGCCCCAGCATTTT. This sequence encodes CAWAVYSNQPQHF.

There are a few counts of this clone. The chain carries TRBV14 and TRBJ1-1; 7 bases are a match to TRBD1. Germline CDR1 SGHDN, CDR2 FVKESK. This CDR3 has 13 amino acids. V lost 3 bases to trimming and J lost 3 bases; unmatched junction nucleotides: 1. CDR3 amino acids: CASSQGQHTEAFF. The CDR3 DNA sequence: TGTGCCAGCAGCCAGGGACAGCACACTGAAGCTTTCTTT.

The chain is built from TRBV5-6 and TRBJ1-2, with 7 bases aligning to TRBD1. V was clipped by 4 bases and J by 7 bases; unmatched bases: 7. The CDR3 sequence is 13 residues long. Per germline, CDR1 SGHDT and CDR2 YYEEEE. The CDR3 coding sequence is TGTGCCAGCAGCCCCCCCGGGGACAGTGGCTACACCTTC. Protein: CASSPPGDSGYTF.

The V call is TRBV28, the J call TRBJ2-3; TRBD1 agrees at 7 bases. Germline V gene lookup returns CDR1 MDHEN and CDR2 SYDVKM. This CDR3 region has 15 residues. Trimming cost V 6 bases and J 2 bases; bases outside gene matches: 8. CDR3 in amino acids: CASSKGQFATDTQYF. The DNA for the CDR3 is TGTGCCAGCAGCAAGGGACAGTTCGCCACAGATACGCAGTATTTT. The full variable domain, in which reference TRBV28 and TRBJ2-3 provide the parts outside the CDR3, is DVKVTQSSRYLVKRTGEKVFLECVQDMDHENMFWYRQDPGLGLRLIYFSYDVKMKEKGDIPEGYSVSREKKERFSLILESASTNQTSMYLCASSKGQFATDTQYFGPGTRLTVL.

Here the CDR3 reads CASSAQGEGLASSYNEQFF. The CDR3 nucleotides read TGTGCCAGCAGCGCTCAAGGAGAAGGACTAGCGAGCTCCTACAATGAGCAGTTCTTC. This chain uses TRBV11-3 with TRBJ2-1; 9 nucleotides agree with TRBD2. Unmatched junction bases numbered 14, after V lost 5 bases and J lost 0 bases. The length of the CDR3 is 19 residues. Germline CDR1 and CDR2: SGHNT and YENEEA. The full variable domain, its missing parts supplied by reference TRBV11-3 and TRBJ2-1, is EAGVVQSPRYKIIEKKQPVAFWCNPISGHNTLYWYLQNLGQGPELLIRYENEEAVDDSQLPKDRFSAERLKGVDSTLKIQPAELGDSAVYLCASSAQGEGLASSYNEQFFGPGTRLTVL.

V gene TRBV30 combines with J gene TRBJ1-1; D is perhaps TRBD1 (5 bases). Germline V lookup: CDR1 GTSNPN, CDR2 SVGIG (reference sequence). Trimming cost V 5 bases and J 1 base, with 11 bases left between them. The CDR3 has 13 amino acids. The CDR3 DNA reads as TGTGCCTGGGTAAGAACAGGGAACACTGAAGCTTTCTTT. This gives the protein CAWVRTGNTEAFF. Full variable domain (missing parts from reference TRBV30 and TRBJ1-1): SQTIHQWPATLVQPVGSPLSLECTVEGTSNPNLYWYRQAAGRGLQLLFYSVGIGQISSEVPQNLSASRPQDRQFILSSKKLLLSDSGFYLCAWVRTGNTEAFFGQGTRLTVV.

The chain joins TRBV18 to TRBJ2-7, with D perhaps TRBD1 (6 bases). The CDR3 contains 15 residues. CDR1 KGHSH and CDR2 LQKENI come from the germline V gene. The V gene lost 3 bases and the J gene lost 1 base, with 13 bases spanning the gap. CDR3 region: CASSPMRGGSYEQYF. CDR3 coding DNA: TGTGCCAGCTCACCGATGAGAGGGGGATCCTACGAGCAGTACTTC.